The entry below gives a single T cell receptor (beta chain) sequence along with its context. Authors' analysis steps: The authors estimated nucleated cell counts from reference gene primer amplification. The table came from immunoSEQ multiplex PCR; TCRdb's copy has only in-frame clones and leaves some out. For V, J and clone size, that table is used; D and trimming come from the DNA. The data show about 160,000 clones, roughly 85% seen once. Germline V gives CDR1 MNHNS, CDR2 SASEGT. The CDR3 has 14 amino acids. V gave up 6 bases and J gave up 4 bases, with 12 bases separating them. The source of the sample is a study of blood T cell repertoires in COVID-19. Study summary: Sample material is recorded as cDNA or gDNA derived from T cells, B-cell-depleted T cells, or PBMCs.

The sequencing input was peripheral blood. The TCR sequence derives from a man between 70 and 80 years old with acute or convalescent COVID-19. This chain uses TRBV6-1 with TRBJ1-4, with D possibly matching TRBD1 (5 bases). CDR3 DNA: TGTGCCAGCAGCAACGGACAAGATAATGAAAAACTGTTTTTT. This encodes CASSNGQDNEKLFF.